This T cell receptor (beta chain) derives from a study of blood T cell repertoires in COVID-19. Trimming took off 0 bases at V and 1 base at J, with 13 bases between the two ends. Germline values: CDR1 MGHRA, CDR2 YSYEKL. CDR3 size: 16 residues. TCRdb's table, derived via immunoSEQ multiplex PCR, lists solely in-frame clones and lacks some. This table has almost 200,000 clones, approximately 86% appearing once. What was sequenced was peripheral blood. The sequence derives from a man aged 55-75 years with COVID-19, enrolled during active disease. J is TRBJ2-7 and V is TRBV4-1, with D possibly matching TRBD1 (6 bases). The CDR3 region has the DNA TGCGCCAGCAGCCAAGAAGGACAGTCCTTTTCCTACGAGCAGTACTTC. The encoded protein is CASSQEGQSFSYEQYF.